These 32 T cell receptor beta chains originate from one sample sequenced in a study of T cells in Graves' hyperthyroidism and ophthalmopathy. RNA transcripts gave rise to amplified TCR beta CDR3 regions. Carried out on the TCR CDR3, a first-round RT-PCR used the HTBI primer set. TCRdb ran MiXCR on the multiplex PCR reads and lists one entry per CDR3 protein. The sample records 550,000 to 650,000 distinct CDR3 sequences, roughly 15% being singletons. Sequencing was performed on blood. The origin of the receptors is a woman between 40 and 55 years old with Graves' hyperthyroidism.

V usage is TRBV7-9 and J usage is TRBJ1-2; D gene ambiguous. CDR3 size: 13 residues. The V end lost 5 bases, the J end lost 3 bases, and 10 bases lay between the germline ends. Germline assignment: CDR1 SEHNR and CDR2 FQNEAQ (reference sequence). The CDR3 spells CASSPQKYYGYTF. CDR3 bases: TGTGCCAGCAGCCCTCAGAAGTACTATGGCTACACCTTC.

In this sample, this clonotype turned up many times. V usage is TRBV20-1 and J usage is TRBJ2-3, with D possibly TRBD1 on 6 matching bases. The V gene's germline CDR1 is DFQATT and CDR2 SNEGSKA (reference sequence). The CDR3 totals 15 residues. V was clipped by 3 bases and J by 0 bases, with 13 bases between them. The chain's CDR3 is CSARGQTPSTDTQYF. CDR3 DNA sequence: TGCAGTGCTAGGGGACAAACGCCTAGCACAGATACGCAGTATTTT.

The table lists this clonotype with many counts. The rearrangement links TRBV11-1 to TRBJ2-1; D is unclear. Germline lookup yields CDR1 SGHAT and CDR2 FQDESV (reference sequence). This CDR3 spans 12 amino acids. Between the trimmed V and J ends, which lost 1 base and 9 bases, there was a span of 7 bases. The DNA of the CDR3 is TGTGCCAGCAGCTTAGTTGGCGGTGAGCAGTTCTTC. Its translation: CASSLVGGEQFF.

In its sample, this clonotype was seen a few times. The DNA for the CDR3 is TGTGCCAGCAGCCCCCAGGGGGCGGACATTCAGTACTTC. It codes for CASSPQGADIQYF. This chain uses TRBV3-1 with TRBJ2-4; 8 bases match TRBD1. Germline V CDR1 and CDR2: LGHDT, YNNKEL (reference sequence). The CDR3 sequence is 13 residues long. After removal of 4 bases from V and 8 bases from J, the junction contained 4 bases not matched to a gene.

This clonotype has ten or more counts. V gene TRBV6-1 combines with J gene TRBJ2-7, with D uncertain. The ends were cut back, 6 bases at V and 6 bases at J, with 18 bases in the middle. This CDR3 has 14 residues. Germline V gene sequence: CDR1 MNHNS, CDR2 SASEGT. The CDR3 protein is CASSSLLGGSEQYF. As DNA, the CDR3 is TGTGCCAGCAGCAGCTTACTTGGCGGAAGCGAGCAGTACTTC.

This clonotype has more than one count but fewer than ten. The chain couples TRBV10-3 to TRBJ2-1, with D hard to call. The germline gives CDR1 ENHRY, CDR2 SYGVKD. Trimming shortened V by 7 bases and J by 7 bases, and 14 bases separated the two germline ends. This CDR3 is built from 13 residues. The CDR3 is CAITPGVANEQFF. CDR3 coding DNA: TGTGCCATCACCCCCGGCGTAGCTAATGAGCAGTTCTTC.

CDR3 DNA: TGTGCCAGCAGCGTTTTCGGCGGTGAAAAACTGTTTTTT. It yields the protein CASSVFGGEKLFF. This sequence joins TRBV9 and TRBJ1-4; D gene unclear. CDR1 and CDR2 from the germline V gene are SGDLS and YYNGEE. The CDR3 contains 13 residues. With 2 bases removed from V and 7 bases from J, the gap between germline ends came to 9 bases.

The chain has TRBV28 and TRBJ2-7; D is perhaps TRBD1 (5 bases). CDR3 size: 13 residues. CDR1 MDHEN and CDR2 SYDVKM come from the germline V gene. V lost 6 bases and J lost 3, with 12 bases in between. CDR3: CASRSDTYYEQYF. DNA for the CDR3: TGTGCCAGCAGATCGGACACCTACTACGAGCAGTACTTC.

The V and J genes are TRBV25-1 and TRBJ1-4; D unresolved. The CDR3 totals 15 residues. The V and J ends lost 2 bases and 2 bases respectively, with 9 bases between them. CDR1 and CDR2 (germline): MGHDK, SYGVNS. This CDR3 reads CASSEAGKTNEKLFF. The CDR3 DNA reads TGTGCCAGCAGTGAAGCGGGGAAGACTAATGAAAAACTGTTTTTT. Using reference TRBV25-1 and TRBJ1-4 for the parts outside the CDR3, the full variable domain is EADIYQTPRYLVIGTGKKITLECSQTMGHDKMYWYQQDPGMELHLIHYSYGVNSTEKGDLSSESTVSRIRTEHFPLTLESARPSHTSQYLCASSEAGKTNEKLFFGSGTQLSVL.

V gene TRBV18 combines with J gene TRBJ2-1, with 13 bases identical to TRBD2. This CDR3 contains 20 residues. The germline V gene has CDR1 KGHSH and CDR2 LQKENI. The ends lost 4 bases at V and 0 bases at J; junction bases unmatched: 12. CDR3 protein: CASSLKKGLAGINSYNEQFF. The CDR3 DNA reads TGTGCCAGCTCACTGAAGAAGGGACTAGCGGGAATCAACTCCTACAATGAGCAGTTCTTC.

The chain combines TRBV11-2 with TRBJ2-6, with D possibly TRBD2 on 5 matching bases. Germline CDR1 reads SGHAT; CDR2 reads FQNNGV. The ends were cut back, 7 bases at V and 0 bases at J, with 22 bases in the middle. The CDR3 consists of 19 residues. CDR3 sequence: CASTSTLRGINSGANVLTF. CDR3 DNA: TGTGCCAGCACCTCCACCCTACGGGGAATTAACTCTGGGGCCAACGTCCTGACTTTC.

V and J are TRBV10-3 and TRBJ2-7, with TRBD2 matching over 8 bases. There are 16 residues in the CDR3. Germline loops: CDR1 ENHRY, CDR2 SYGVKD. Unmatched junction bases numbered 7, after V lost 3 bases and J lost 0 bases. The chain's CDR3 is CAISEEGSGSSYEQYF. For the CDR3, the DNA is TGTGCCATCAGTGAAGAAGGAAGCGGGAGCTCCTACGAGCAGTACTTC.

Comments on this clonotype: An end of the junction does not agree with germline; a read error may underlie this. The chain links TRBV5-1 to TRBJ2-2; D is undetermined. This CDR3 is 13 amino acids long. The germline V gene has CDR1 SGHRS and CDR2 YFSETQ. The CDR3 is CASSFESYNELFF. CDR3 bases: TGTGCCAGCAGCTTTGAGAGTTACAATGAGCTGTTTTTT.

The sample holds many counts of this clonotype. The chain employs TRBV10-3 and TRBJ1-1; possibly TRBD1 for D (5 bases). This CDR3 contains 17 residues. Trimming took off 3 bases at V and 0 bases at J, with 17 bases between the two ends. The V gene's germline CDR1 is ENHRY and CDR2 SYGVKD. The CDR3 loop is CAISDSPFGGMNTEAFF. Written as DNA, the CDR3 is TGTGCCATCAGTGACTCCCCATTCGGGGGGATGAACACTGAAGCTTTCTTT.

There are many counts of this clonotype. The genes are TRBV7-2 and TRBJ2-1, with TRBD1 matching 8 bases. Looked up from germline, CDR1 is SGHTA and CDR2 is FQGNSA. V lost 5 bases and J lost 13; bases outside the gene matches: 10. The CDR3 covers 13 residues. Here the CDR3 DNA reads TGTGCCAGCAGCGAGATCAAAGGGACAGGTCAGTTCTTC. Translation: CASSEIKGTGQFF.

CDR3 DNA sequence: TGCAGTGCGTGCGGGGCCACTATCGAGGATACGCAGTATTTT. Protein product: CSACGATIEDTQYF. The gene calls are TRBV20-1 and TRBJ2-3; weak D call: TRBD2 (6 bases). V was clipped by 6 bases and J by 6 bases, with 19 bases between them. CDR3 length: 14 amino acids. Germline V CDR1 and CDR2: DFQATT, SNEGSKA (reference sequence).

On this clonotype: A junction end diverges from the germline sequence, so it may reflect a read error. The chain couples TRBV27 to TRBJ2-2; possible D gene TRBD1, 6 bases. Per germline, CDR1 MNHEY and CDR2 SMNVEV (reference sequence). This CDR3 spans 12 amino acids. CDR3 nucleotide sequence: TGTGCCAGCAGCAGGGGCACCGGGGAGCCGTTTTTT. It is translated as CASSRGTGEPFF.

The chain links TRBV2 to TRBJ1-4; possible D gene TRBD1, 5 bases. V gave up 5 bases and J gave up 5 bases, with 12 bases separating them. Germline CDR1 and CDR2: SNHLY and FYNNEI. The CDR3 extends over 14 amino acids. The CDR3 loop is CASSSTVLNEKLFF. The DNA of the CDR3 is TGTGCCAGCAGTTCGACAGTTCTCAATGAAAAACTGTTTTTT.

A few counts support this clonotype. The rearrangement joins TRBV7-9 to TRBJ2-7; D call uncertain. Between the trimmed V and J ends, which lost 2 bases and 5 bases, there was a span of 22 bases. The CDR3 is 17 residues long. Germline V gives CDR1 SEHNR, CDR2 FQNEAQ (reference sequence). The CDR3 DNA sequence: TGTGCCAGCAGCTTATGGATTTCGTCAACTGGAAGGGACGAGCAGTACTTC. Its translation is CASSLWISSTGRDEQYF.

The V call is TRBV7-6, the J call TRBJ2-2; no reliable D call. Germline V CDR1 and CDR2: SGHVS, FNYEAQ. Trimming pared 5 bases from V and 14 bases from J, leaving 21 bases between. There are 14 residues in the CDR3. The CDR3, as DNA: TGTGCCAGCAGCCCTAGTCCCCTGGAAATGGTTCTGTTTTTT. Protein: CASSPSPLEMVLFF.

This clonotype was observed many times. The chain carries TRBV30 and TRBJ2-1, with a possible D match to TRBD1 (5 bases). This CDR3 comprises 17 residues. The V gene's germline CDR1 is GTSNPN and CDR2 SVGIG (reference sequence). Trimming cost V 1 base and J 3 bases, with 19 bases left between them. CDR3 in amino acids: CAWSDALGLPLYNEQFF. The DNA of the CDR3 is TGTGCCTGGAGTGACGCCTTGGGGCTTCCCCTCTACAATGAGCAGTTCTTC.

This clonotype was picked up many times. The rearrangement uses TRBV30 and TRBJ1-4; 9 bases line up with TRBD1. The CDR3 totals 14 residues. The germline V gene has CDR1 GTSNPN and CDR2 SVGIG (reference sequence). J lost 8 bases, V lost 3 bases, and 7 bases had no gene match. The CDR3 bases are TGTGCCTGGAGCCGGGACAGGGTAGAGGAAAAACTGTTTTTT. It yields the protein CAWSRDRVEEKLFF.

This clonotype was seen only a few times. The chain has TRBV9 and TRBJ2-5; TRBD2 matches at 11 bases. The CDR3 has 18 amino acids. In germline, CDR1 is SGDLS, CDR2 YYNGEE. After removal of 3 bases from V and 2 bases from J, the junction contained 12 bases not matched to a gene. The CDR3 reads CASSALAGGGIGQETQYF. CDR3 DNA sequence: TGTGCCAGCAGCGCCCTAGCGGGAGGAGGAATAGGGCAAGAGACCCAGTACTTC.

This clonotype came up a few times. The chain links TRBV19 to TRBJ1-2; 7 bases are a match to TRBD1. Germline CDR1 is LNHDA and CDR2 is SQIVND (reference sequence). CDR3 length equals 13 residues. The ends lost 4 bases at V and 11 bases at J; junction bases unmatched: 10. The CDR3 sequence is CASSTEDRPGYTF. In DNA form, the CDR3 reads TGTGCCAGTAGTACAGAGGACAGGCCGGGGTACACCTTC.

The chain employs TRBV19 and TRBJ1-3; tentatively, D is TRBD1 (6 bases). This CDR3 is 16 amino acids long. Germline V gene data show CDR1 as LNHDA and CDR2 as SQIVND (reference sequence). Between the trimmed V and J ends, which lost 1 base and 0 bases, there was a span of 10 bases. In DNA, the CDR3 is TGTGCCAGTAGTATAGTCCGGGACATCTCTGGAAACACCATATATTTT. Translation gives CASSIVRDISGNTIYF.

This clonotype was recorded many times. J is TRBJ2-7 and V is TRBV2, with 7 bases lining up with TRBD1. Germline V gene lookup returns CDR1 SNHLY and CDR2 FYNNEI. The CDR3 length is 14 residues. V lost 8 bases to trimming and J lost 2 bases; unmatched junction nucleotides: 9. The CDR3 region has the DNA TGTGCCAGCGGAGACAGGGTGGGACCCTACGAGCAGTACTTC. As protein: CASGDRVGPYEQYF.

This clonotype was seen repeatedly, ten times or more. This chain links TRBV6-1 with TRBJ1-2, with no clear D. Germline V gives CDR1 MNHNS, CDR2 SASEGT. CDR3 length: 15 amino acids. The V gene lost 2 bases and the J gene lost 1 base, with 11 bases spanning the gap. This chain's CDR3 is CASSERWADNYGYTF. Written as DNA, the CDR3 is TGTGCCAGCAGTGAAAGGTGGGCGGATAACTATGGCTACACCTTC.

Ten or more counts support this clonotype. The chain recombines TRBV11-2 with TRBJ2-3; 8 nucleotides line up with TRBD1. With 2 bases clipped from V and 1 base from J, the junction kept 5 bases outside the gene matches. Germline-derived CDR1 and CDR2 are SGHAT and FQNNGV. The CDR3 has 16 residues. CDR3 bases: TGTGCCAGCAGCTTAAGGACAGGGCGGGGCACAGATACGCAGTATTTT. Translated: CASSLRTGRGTDTQYF. The entire variable domain, with the rest obtained from reference TRBV11-2 and TRBJ2-3, is as follows: EAGVAQSPRYKIIEKRQSVAFWCNPISGHATLYWYQQILGQGPKLLIQFQNNGVVDDSQLPKDRFSAERLKGVDSTLKIQPAKLEDSAVYLCASSLRTGRGTDTQYFGPGTRLTVL.

This clonotype showed up many times. This chain connects TRBV10-3 to TRBJ2-7; 8 bases map to TRBD1. Trimming at V came to 6 bases and at J to 3 bases, leaving 7 bases not matched to a gene. The CDR3 runs 14 residues. Germline values: CDR1 ENHRY, CDR2 SYGVKD. The CDR3 DNA follows: TGTGCCATCAGGGGGGACAGGACGAACTACGAGCAGTACTTC. Translation gives CAIRGDRTNYEQYF.

This clonotype appeared a few times. This chain links TRBV20-1 with TRBJ2-5, with D tentatively TRBD2 (5 bases). The CDR3 has 12 amino acids. V shed 4 bases and J shed 3 bases, with 9 bases lying between them. Germline CDR1 and CDR2: DFQATT and SNEGSKA (reference sequence). The DNA for the CDR3 is TGCAGTGCTAACCTCGGGGAAGAGACCCAGTACTTC. Protein: CSANLGEETQYF.

This clonotype appeared a few times. The chain combines TRBV12-3 or TRBV12-4 with TRBJ1-2; D unresolved. Trimming removed 5 bases from V and 7 bases from J, with 11 bases in between. CDR3 length: 12 residues. CDR3 nucleotide sequence: TGTGCCAGCAGTCCGAGACCGGGTGGCTACACCTTC. Its protein product is CASSPRPGGYTF.

This clonotype was observed many times. The V gene is TRBV3-1, the J gene TRBJ1-1; TRBD1 matches 7 bases. V was pared by 1 base and J by 7 bases, with 12 bases of the junction left unmatched. Per the germline V gene, CDR1 is LGHDT and CDR2 is YNNKEL (reference sequence). The CDR3 is made up of 16 amino acids. CDR3 region: CASSQGLGGSVVEAFF. DNA of the CDR3: TGTGCCAGCAGCCAAGGGTTAGGGGGCTCGGTTGTTGAAGCTTTCTTT.